The 23 T cell receptor beta chains below were found in one sample sequenced in a study of blood T cell repertoires in COVID-19. Sequencing used immunoSEQ multiplex PCR; TCRdb keeps in-frame clones, though not all of them. The profile shows about 180,000 clones, roughly nine tenths of them singletons. Specimen: peripheral blood. The source is a man between 45 and 60 years old with acute or convalescent COVID-19.

The V and J genes are TRBV10-3 and TRBJ1-2, with a weak D call TRBD1 (5 bases). This CDR3 spans 17 amino acids. Looked up from germline, CDR1 is ENHRY and CDR2 is SYGVKD. V lost 2 bases and J 4 bases, leaving 20 bases between the germline ends. The CDR3 reads CAISEPSTLTVIYGYTF. In nucleotides, the CDR3 is TGTGCCATCAGTGAGCCAAGCACGTTGACAGTTATCTATGGCTACACCTTC.

This clone has just a few counts. This rearrangement joins TRBV11-3 to TRBJ2-5, with TRBD1 as a possible D gene (5 bases). Trimming removed 6 bases from V and 3 bases from J, with 11 bases in between. Germline V gene sequence: CDR1 SGHNT, CDR2 YENEEA. The CDR3 loop spans 13 amino acids. In nucleotides, the CDR3 is TGTGCCAGCAGTTCTGGACAAAAAGAGACCCAGTACTTC. Amino acid sequence: CASSSGQKETQYF. Together with reference TRBV11-3 and TRBJ2-5, the CDR3 gives the full variable domain: EAGVVQSPRYKIIEKKQPVAFWCNPISGHNTLYWYLQNLGQGPELLIRYENEEAVDDSQLPKDRFSAERLKGVDSTLKIQPAELGDSAVYLCASSSGQKETQYFGPGTRLLVL.

J is TRBJ2-5 and V is TRBV28, with 11 bases that match TRBD1. This CDR3 comprises 14 residues. CDR1 MDHEN and CDR2 SYDVKM come from the germline V gene. The junction had 7 bases not matched to a gene; V was cut back by 8 bases and J by 5 bases. CDR3 residues: CASRGQGAQETQYF. The DNA for the CDR3 is TGTGCCAGCCGTGGACAGGGGGCACAGGAGACCCAGTACTTC.

This chain joins TRBV15 and TRBJ2-4; a weak D match, TRBD1 (6 bases). This CDR3 region has 18 residues. Germline CDR1 reads LNHNV; CDR2 reads YYDKDF (reference sequence). V was shortened by 1 base and J by 0 bases, with 16 bases between the two germline ends. The CDR3 is CATSRVRQASLAKNIQYF. In DNA, the CDR3 is TGTGCCACCAGCAGAGTCCGACAGGCCTCTCTAGCCAAAAACATTCAGTACTTC.

The V and J genes are TRBV18 and TRBJ1-1; possibly TRBD1 for D (5 bases). V lost 2 bases and J 1 base, leaving 14 bases between the germline ends. The CDR3 is 16 amino acids. The germline V gene encodes CDR1 KGHSH and CDR2 LQKENI. CDR3 residues: CASSPIVGQKNTEAFF. CDR3 in DNA: TGTGCCAGCTCACCAATCGTTGGACAAAAGAACACTGAAGCTTTCTTT.

V usage is TRBV2 and J usage is TRBJ2-3; 10 bases fit TRBD2. CDR3 length: 17 amino acids. The ends lost 2 bases at V and 4 bases at J; junction bases unmatched: 9. CDR1 SNHLY and CDR2 FYNNEI come from the germline V gene. The CDR3 bases are TGTGCCAGCAGTGAAATCCAGGGACTAGCGAGCCCAGATACGCAGTATTTT. This encodes CASSEIQGLASPDTQYF.

The chain combines TRBV11-2 with TRBJ1-1, with D hard to call. Germline CDR1 is SGHAT and CDR2 is FQNNGV. The CDR3 is 14 residues long. V shed 3 bases and J shed 3 bases, with 11 bases lying between them. In DNA, the CDR3 is TGTGCCAGCAGCTTCAGATCTGCCGACACTGAAGCTTTCTTT. Its translation: CASSFRSADTEAFF.

This chain uses TRBV5-1 with TRBJ1-4; 9 bases fit TRBD1. V was clipped by 2 bases and J by 6 bases; unmatched bases: 2. The CDR3 spans 14 residues. From germline, CDR1 is SGHRS and CDR2 YFSETQ. Written as DNA, the CDR3 is TGCGCCAGCAGCTTCGGGACAGGGTATGAAAAACTGTTTTTT. It encodes CASSFGTGYEKLFF.

The J gene is TRBJ2-1, the V gene TRBV7-3; the D gene is possibly TRBD2 (6 bases). Germline-derived CDR1 and CDR2 are SGHTA and FQGTGA. The CDR3 sequence is 17 residues long. V gave up 2 bases and J gave up 4 bases, with 18 bases separating them. The CDR3 region is CASSLGIRRDSYNEQFF. The CDR3 nucleotides read TGTGCCAGCAGCTTAGGGATCCGGAGGGATAGTTACAATGAGCAGTTCTTC.

This clone was seen once. The chain uses TRBV6-6 and TRBJ2-1, with no clear D. Germline-derived CDR1 and CDR2 are MNHNY and SVGAGI (reference sequence). This CDR3 contains 12 residues. The V and J ends lost 6 bases and 3 bases respectively, with 6 bases between them. CDR3 bases: TGTGCCAGCAGCCGCGACTACAATGAGCAGTTCTTC. It encodes CASSRDYNEQFF.

V is TRBV15 and J is TRBJ2-7; 10 nucleotides align to TRBD2. V shed 6 bases and J 3 bases; nucleotides not matched to a gene: 11. Germline V gives CDR1 LNHNV, CDR2 YYDKDF (reference sequence). The CDR3 runs to 16 residues. CDR3 nucleotides: TGTGCCACCAGTCCGTTTGCTAGCGGGAGTGGCTACGAGCAGTACTTC. Translating gives CATSPFASGSGYEQYF.

V is TRBV21-1 and J is TRBJ1-1; TRBD1, the D gene given by the table, was not confirmed from the DNA. TRBV21-1 is an annotated pseudogene. The CDR3 consists of 19 residues. The CDR3 DNA is TGTGCCAGCAGCAAAGAGAGTGGGGCCACGCCTCGCTTGAACACTGAAGCTTTCTTT. It translates to CASSKESGATPRLNTEAFF.

The chain uses TRBV3-1 (or the pseudogene TRBV3-2) and TRBJ1-5; no clear D gene. There are 14 residues in the CDR3. V gave up 0 bases and J gave up 3 bases, with 6 bases separating them. Germline V gene data show CDR1 as LGHDT and CDR2 as YNNKEL (reference sequence). Here the CDR3 reads CASSQERDNQPQHF. The CDR3 DNA follows: TGTGCCAGCAGCCAAGAGAGGGACAATCAGCCCCAGCATTTT.

The V call is TRBV27, the J call TRBJ2-1; the match to TRBD2 covers 16 bases. The V segment lost 7 bases and the J segment 7 bases; nucleotides outside the gene matches: 13. The V gene's germline CDR1 is MNHEY and CDR2 SMNVEV (reference sequence). The CDR3 sequence is 18 residues long. The CDR3 is CASNQGLAGGPGINEQFF. CDR3 sequence (DNA): TGTGCCAGCAATCAGGGACTAGCGGGAGGGCCGGGTATAAATGAGCAGTTCTTC.

This clone appeared a few times. The V gene is TRBV18, the J gene TRBJ1-2; D unclear. The germline V gene has CDR1 KGHSH and CDR2 LQKENI. V lost 2 bases and J lost 8, with 24 bases in between. This CDR3 comprises 17 residues. CDR3: CASSPATAGTHLRGYTF. In nucleotides, the CDR3 is TGTGCCAGCTCACCAGCAACTGCAGGTACCCATCTCCGAGGCTACACCTTC.

J is TRBJ1-1 and V is TRBV12-3 or TRBV12-4; D is perhaps TRBD1 (5 bases). The CDR3 spans 11 residues. The ends were cut back, 6 bases at V and 5 bases at J, with 7 bases in the middle. Here the CDR3 reads CASSPGTEAFF. The CDR3 DNA follows: TGTGCCAGCAGCCCAGGGACTGAAGCTTTCTTT.

This clone was found once. The CDR3, as DNA: TGTGCCAGCAGTTACGCCGGGACAATATATGGCTACACCTTC. Translation gives CASSYAGTIYGYTF. The chain recombines TRBV6-2 or TRBV6-3 with TRBJ1-2; TRBD1 might be the D (6 bases). Germline assignment: CDR1 MNHEY and CDR2 SVGEGT. The V end lost 2 bases, the J end lost 5 bases, and 12 bases lay between the germline ends. The CDR3 contains 14 residues.

The chain couples TRBV19 to TRBJ1-3, with D unresolved. Germline loops: CDR1 LNHDA, CDR2 SQIVND (reference sequence). The V and J ends lost 5 bases and 4 bases respectively, with 9 bases between them. There are 13 residues in the CDR3. The CDR3 here is CASSDMRGNTIYF. CDR3 sequence (DNA): TGTGCCAGTAGTGACATGCGAGGAAACACCATATATTTT.

This clone was counted a few times. The chain joins TRBV5-1 to TRBJ2-1; TRBD2 is a possible D gene (5 bases). The germline V gene has CDR1 SGHRS and CDR2 YFSETQ. The CDR3 covers 14 residues. V was shortened by 4 bases and J by 5 bases, with 13 bases between the two germline ends. DNA of the CDR3: TGCGCCAGCAGCCCGCTAGCCGGAAACAATGAGCAGTTCTTC. It encodes CASSPLAGNNEQFF.

This chain uses TRBV7-6 with TRBJ2-5; tentatively, D is TRBD2 (6 bases). This CDR3 contains 15 residues. Germline CDR1 SGHVS, CDR2 FNYEAQ. V shed 5 bases and J shed 0 bases, with 13 bases lying between them. The CDR3 loop reads CASSLNSGNQETQYF. The CDR3 DNA is TGTGCCAGCAGCCTCAATAGCGGAAACCAAGAGACCCAGTACTTC.

This clone came up a few times. This chain joins TRBV28 and TRBJ1-5; D is possibly TRBD1 (5 bases). This CDR3 is 14 amino acids long. The germline V gene encodes CDR1 MDHEN and CDR2 SYDVKM. Trimming removed 6 bases from V and 3 bases from J, with 12 bases in between. CDR3: CASSPGGDNQPQHF. CDR3 in DNA: TGTGCCAGCAGCCCTGGAGGGGACAATCAGCCCCAGCATTTT.

In this sample, this clone turned up once. V usage is TRBV13 and J usage is TRBJ1-4, with D perhaps matching TRBD1 (5 bases). The V end was cut by 5 bases, the J end by 6 bases, with 22 bases between. The V gene's germline CDR1 is PRHDT and CDR2 FYEKMQ (reference sequence). The CDR3 has 17 residues. The CDR3 protein is CASSPTGSRGIHEKLFF. The CDR3 region has the DNA TGTGCCAGCAGCCCGACCGGGAGTCGGGGGATACATGAAAAACTGTTTTTT.

V and J are TRBV15 and TRBJ2-1; D not resolved. Germline assignment: CDR1 LNHNV and CDR2 YYDKDF (reference sequence). The CDR3 is 12 residues long. V lost 5 bases and J lost 8, with 10 bases in between. This chain's CDR3 is CATSERQHEQFF. CDR3 nucleotides: TGTGCCACCAGCGAGCGTCAGCATGAGCAGTTCTTC. Supplemented by reference TRBV15 and TRBJ2-1, the full variable domain reads DAMVIQNPRYQVTQFGKPVTLSCSQTLNHNVMYWYQQKSSQAPKLLFHYYDKDFNNEADTPDNFQSRRPNTSFCFLDIRSPGLGDTAMYLCATSERQHEQFFGPGTRLTVL.